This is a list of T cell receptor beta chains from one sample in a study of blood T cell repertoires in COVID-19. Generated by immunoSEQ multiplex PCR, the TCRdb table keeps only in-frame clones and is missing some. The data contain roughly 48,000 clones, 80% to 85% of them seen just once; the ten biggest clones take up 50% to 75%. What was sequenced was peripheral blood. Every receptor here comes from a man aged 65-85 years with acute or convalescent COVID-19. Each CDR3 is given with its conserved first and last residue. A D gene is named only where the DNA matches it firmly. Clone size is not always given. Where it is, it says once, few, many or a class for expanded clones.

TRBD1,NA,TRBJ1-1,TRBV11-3,CASSLDPRTGAFF,TGTGCCAGCAGCTTAGATCCGAGGACAGGGGCTTTCTTT
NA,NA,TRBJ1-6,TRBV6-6,CASSPYREGPYSPLHF,TGTGCCAGCAGTCCATACAGGGAAGGACCCTACTCACCCCTCCACTTT
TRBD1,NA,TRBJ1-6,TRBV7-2,CASSLQTGGASPLHF,TGTGCCAGCAGCTTACAAACAGGGGGCGCTTCACCCCTCCACTTT
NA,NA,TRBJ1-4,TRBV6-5,CASSLERRNEKLFF,TGTGCCAGCAGCCTCGAAAGGCGGAATGAAAAACTGTTTTTT
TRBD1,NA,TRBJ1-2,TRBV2,CASRIGQEAGYTF,TGTGCCAGCAGGATAGGACAGGAAGCCGGCTACACCTTC
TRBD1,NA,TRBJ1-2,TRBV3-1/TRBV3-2,CASRSRGPGYGYTF,TGTGCCAGCAGGTCCAGGGGGCCTGGCTATGGCTACACCTTC
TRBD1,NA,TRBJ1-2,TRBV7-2,CASSLEGASYTF,TGTGCCAGCAGCTTAGAGGGGGCGAGCTACACCTTC
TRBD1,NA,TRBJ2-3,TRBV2,CASSEDRGHTDTQYF,TGTGCCAGCAGTGAGGACAGGGGACACACAGATACGCAGTATTTT
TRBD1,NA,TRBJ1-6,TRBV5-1,CASSSTGGGRSPLHF,TGCGCCAGCAGTTCAACAGGGGGCGGAAGGTCACCCCTCCACTTT
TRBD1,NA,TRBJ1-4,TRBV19,CASSPGQGMSEKLFF,TGTGCCAGTAGCCCGGGACAGGGTATGAGTGAAAAACTGTTTTTT
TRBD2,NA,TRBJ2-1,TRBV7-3,CASSSNVGLTSGRAGEQFF,TGTGCCAGCAGCTCCAACGTCGGGTTGACTAGCGGGAGGGCCGGGGAGCAGTTCTTC
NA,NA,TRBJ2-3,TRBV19,CASSINKDTQYF,TGTGCCAGTAGTATAAATAAAGATACGCAGTATTTT
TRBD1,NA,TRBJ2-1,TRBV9,CASSPTGGSYNEQFF,TGTGCCAGCAGCCCGACAGGGGGCTCGTACAATGAGCAGTTCTTC
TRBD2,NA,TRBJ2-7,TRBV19,CASSIRAGVNYEQYF,TGTGCCAGTAGTATCCGAGCGGGAGTTAACTACGAGCAGTACTTC
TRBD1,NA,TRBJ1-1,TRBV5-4,CASSLAQIRTGSTEAFF,TGTGCCAGCAGCTTGGCGCAAATTCGGACAGGTTCCACTGAAGCTTTCTTT
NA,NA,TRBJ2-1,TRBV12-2,CASRLPRTSAEFF,TGTGCAAGTCGCTTACCTAGGACTAGCGCAGAGTTCTTC
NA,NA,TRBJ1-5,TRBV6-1,CASREDRNRPQHF,TGTGCCAGCAGGGAAGACAGAAATCGGCCCCAGCATTTT
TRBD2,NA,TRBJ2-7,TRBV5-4,CATKEASGRGRYEQYF,TGTGCCACCAAGGAGGCTAGCGGGAGAGGGAGGTACGAGCAGTACTTC
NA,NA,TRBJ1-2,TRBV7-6,CASSLGAGAGEIYGYTF,TGTGCCAGCAGCTTAGGGGCCGGGGCAGGGGAAATTTATGGCTACACCTTC
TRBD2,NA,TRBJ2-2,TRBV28,CASSLGTTLAGETGELFF,TGTGCCAGCAGTCTTGGAACAACACTAGCGGGAGAGACCGGGGAGCTGTTTTTT
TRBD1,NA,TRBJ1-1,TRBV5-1,CASSWDRAEAFF,TGCGCCAGCAGCTGGGACAGGGCCGAAGCTTTCTTT
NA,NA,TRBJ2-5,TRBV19,CASSMGSQETQYF,TGTGCCAGTAGTATGGGCAGCCAAGAGACCCAGTACTTC
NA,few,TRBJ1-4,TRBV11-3,CASSLGQVNEKLFF,TGTGCCAGCAGCTTAGGACAGGTTAATGAAAAACTGTTTTTT
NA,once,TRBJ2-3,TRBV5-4,CATRQPVNADTQYF,TGTGCAACCCGACAGCCAGTTAACGCAGATACGCAGTATTTT
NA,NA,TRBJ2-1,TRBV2,CASSEAGPYNEQFF,TGTGCCAGCAGTGAGGCAGGGCCCTACAATGAGCAGTTCTTC
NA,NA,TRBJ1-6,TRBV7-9,CASSLQGNSPLHF,TGTGCCAGCAGCTTACAGGGAAATTCACCCCTCCACTTT
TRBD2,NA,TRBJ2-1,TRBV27,CASTSGAYNEQFF,TGTGCCAGCACTAGCGGAGCCTACAATGAGCAGTTCTTC
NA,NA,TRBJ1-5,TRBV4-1,CASSQVAGASNQPQHF,TGCGCCAGCAGCCAAGTCGCAGGGGCGAGCAATCAGCCCCAGCATTTT
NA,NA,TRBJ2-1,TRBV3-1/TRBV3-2,CASSQAATRVVGGEQFF,TGTGCCAGCAGCCAAGCTGCGACTAGGGTTGTCGGCGGTGAGCAGTTCTTC
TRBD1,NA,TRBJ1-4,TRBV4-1,CASSKDGTGSEKLFF,TGCGCCAGCAGCAAAGACGGGACAGGGAGTGAAAAACTGTTTTTT
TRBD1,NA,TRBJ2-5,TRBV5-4,CASSANPGQGKETQYF,TGTGCCAGCAGCGCGAACCCGGGACAGGGGAAAGAGACCCAGTACTTC
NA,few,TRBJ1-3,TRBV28,CASSGLDTIYF,TGTGCCAGCAGTGGCCTCGACACCATATATTTT
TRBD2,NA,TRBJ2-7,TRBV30,CAWTSGSYEQYF,TGTGCCTGGACTAGCGGCTCCTACGAGCAGTACTTC
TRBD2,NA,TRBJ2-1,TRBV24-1,CATSDLSGGGHNEQFF,TGTGCCACCAGTGATTTGAGCGGGGGCGGGCACAATGAGCAGTTCTTC
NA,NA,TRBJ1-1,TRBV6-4,CASSPWGGNTEAFF,TGTGCCAGCAGTCCGTGGGGGGGGAACACTGAAGCTTTCTTT
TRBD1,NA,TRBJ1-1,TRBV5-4,CASSAQGGNTEAFF,TGTGCCAGCAGCGCACAGGGGGGAAACACTGAAGCTTTCTTT
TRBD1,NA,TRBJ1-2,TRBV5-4,CASSSGFGQGARYGYTF,TGTGCCAGCAGCTCGGGGTTCGGACAGGGGGCAAGGTATGGCTACACCTTC
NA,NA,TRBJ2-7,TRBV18,CASSARGYEQYF,TGTGCCAGCTCAGCCCGAGGCTACGAGCAGTACTTC
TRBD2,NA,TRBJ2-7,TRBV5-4,CASSFTSGSIPYEQYF,TGTGCCAGCAGTTTTACTAGCGGGAGTATCCCCTACGAGCAGTACTTC
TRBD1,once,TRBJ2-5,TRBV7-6,CASSLAGQGLETQYF,TGTGCCAGCAGCTTAGCGGGACAGGGGTTGGAGACCCAGTACTTC
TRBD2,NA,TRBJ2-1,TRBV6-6,CASRRTGTSGTEQFF,TGTGCCAGCAGGCGCACAGGGACTAGCGGGACTGAGCAGTTCTTC
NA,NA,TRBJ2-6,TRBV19,CASTLGGLSSGANVLTF,TGTGCCAGTACCCTGGGGGGGCTCAGCTCTGGGGCCAACGTCCTGACTTTC
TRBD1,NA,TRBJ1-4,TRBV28,CASSRQGTNEKLFF,TGTGCCAGCAGTCGACAGGGAACTAATGAAAAACTGTTTTTT
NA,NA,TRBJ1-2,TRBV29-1,CSVDNPGGGYTF,TGCAGCGTTGACAACCCGGGAGGAGGCTACACCTTC
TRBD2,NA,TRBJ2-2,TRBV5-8,CASRRTSGVSGELFF,TGTGCCAGCAGACGGACTAGCGGGGTATCCGGGGAGCTGTTTTTT
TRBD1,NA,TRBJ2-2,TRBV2,CASSITTGAVNTGELFF,TGTGCCAGCAGTATCACGACAGGGGCAGTGAACACCGGGGAGCTGTTTTTT
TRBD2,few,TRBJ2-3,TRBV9,CASSVGASGGTDTQYF,TGTGCCAGCAGCGTAGGGGCTAGCGGGGGCACAGATACGCAGTATTTT
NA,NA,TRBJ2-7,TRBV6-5,CASSYGHRYEQYF,TGTGCCAGCAGTTACGGCCACCGTTACGAGCAGTACTTC
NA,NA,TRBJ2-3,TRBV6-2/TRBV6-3,CASSSTSSTDTQYF,TGTGCCAGCAGCTCTACTTCTAGCACAGATACGCAGTATTTT
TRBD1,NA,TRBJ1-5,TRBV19,CASTKWVDRGGNQPQHF,TGTGCCAGTACGAAATGGGTCGACAGGGGAGGGAATCAGCCCCAGCATTTT
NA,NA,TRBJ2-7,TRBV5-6,CASSPGWRGYEQYF,TGTGCCAGCAGCCCCGGTTGGCGGGGCTACGAGCAGTACTTC
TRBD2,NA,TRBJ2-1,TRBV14,CASSPLAGGVYNEQFF,TGTGCCAGCAGCCCATTAGCGGGGGGCGTATACAATGAGCAGTTCTTC
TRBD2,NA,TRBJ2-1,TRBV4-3,CASSQDLGGRGFNEQFF,TGCGCCAGCAGCCAAGATTTGGGCGGGAGGGGGTTCAATGAGCAGTTCTTC